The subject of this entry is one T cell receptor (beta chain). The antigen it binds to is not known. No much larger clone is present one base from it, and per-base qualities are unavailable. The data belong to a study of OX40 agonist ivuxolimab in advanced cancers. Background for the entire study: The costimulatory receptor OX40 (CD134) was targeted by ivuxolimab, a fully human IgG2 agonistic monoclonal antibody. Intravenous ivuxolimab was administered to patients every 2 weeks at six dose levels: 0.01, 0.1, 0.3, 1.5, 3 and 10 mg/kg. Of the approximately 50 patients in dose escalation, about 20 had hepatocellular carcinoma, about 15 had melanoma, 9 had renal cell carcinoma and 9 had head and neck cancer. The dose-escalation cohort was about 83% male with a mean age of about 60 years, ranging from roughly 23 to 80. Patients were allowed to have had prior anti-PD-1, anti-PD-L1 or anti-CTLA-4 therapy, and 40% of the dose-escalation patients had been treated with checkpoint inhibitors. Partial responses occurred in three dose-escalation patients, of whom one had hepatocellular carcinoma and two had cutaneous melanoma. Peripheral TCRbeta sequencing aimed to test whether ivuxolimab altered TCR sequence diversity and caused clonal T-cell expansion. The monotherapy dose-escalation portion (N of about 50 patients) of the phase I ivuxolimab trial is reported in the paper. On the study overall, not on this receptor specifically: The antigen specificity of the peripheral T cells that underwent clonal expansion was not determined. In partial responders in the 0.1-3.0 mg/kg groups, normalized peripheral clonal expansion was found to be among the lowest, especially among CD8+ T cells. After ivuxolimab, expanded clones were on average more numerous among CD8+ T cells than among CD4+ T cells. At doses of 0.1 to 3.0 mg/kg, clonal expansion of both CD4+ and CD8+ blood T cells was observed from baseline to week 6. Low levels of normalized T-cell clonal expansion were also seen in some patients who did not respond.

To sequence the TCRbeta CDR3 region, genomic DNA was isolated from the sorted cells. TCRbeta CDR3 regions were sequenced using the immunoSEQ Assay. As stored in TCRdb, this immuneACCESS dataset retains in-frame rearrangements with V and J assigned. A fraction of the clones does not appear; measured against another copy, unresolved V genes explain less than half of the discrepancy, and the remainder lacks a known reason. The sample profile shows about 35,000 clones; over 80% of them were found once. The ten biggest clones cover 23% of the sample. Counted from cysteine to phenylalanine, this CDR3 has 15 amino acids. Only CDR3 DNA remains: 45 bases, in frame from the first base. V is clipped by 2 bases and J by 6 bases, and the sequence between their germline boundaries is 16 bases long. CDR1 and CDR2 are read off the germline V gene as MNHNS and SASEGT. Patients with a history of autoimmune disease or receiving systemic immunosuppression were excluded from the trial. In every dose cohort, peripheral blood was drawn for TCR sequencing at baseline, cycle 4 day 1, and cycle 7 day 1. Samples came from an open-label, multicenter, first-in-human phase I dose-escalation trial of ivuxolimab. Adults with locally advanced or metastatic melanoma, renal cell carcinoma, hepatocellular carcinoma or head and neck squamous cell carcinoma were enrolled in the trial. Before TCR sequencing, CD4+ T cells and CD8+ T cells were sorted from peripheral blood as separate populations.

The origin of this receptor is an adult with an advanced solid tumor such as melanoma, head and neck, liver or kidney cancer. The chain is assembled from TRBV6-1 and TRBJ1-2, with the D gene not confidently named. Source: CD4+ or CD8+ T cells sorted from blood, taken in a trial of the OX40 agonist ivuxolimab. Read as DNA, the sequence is TGTGCCAGCAGTGAAATTTCGCGGCAGTACGATGGCTACACCTTC. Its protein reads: CASSEISRQYDGYTF.